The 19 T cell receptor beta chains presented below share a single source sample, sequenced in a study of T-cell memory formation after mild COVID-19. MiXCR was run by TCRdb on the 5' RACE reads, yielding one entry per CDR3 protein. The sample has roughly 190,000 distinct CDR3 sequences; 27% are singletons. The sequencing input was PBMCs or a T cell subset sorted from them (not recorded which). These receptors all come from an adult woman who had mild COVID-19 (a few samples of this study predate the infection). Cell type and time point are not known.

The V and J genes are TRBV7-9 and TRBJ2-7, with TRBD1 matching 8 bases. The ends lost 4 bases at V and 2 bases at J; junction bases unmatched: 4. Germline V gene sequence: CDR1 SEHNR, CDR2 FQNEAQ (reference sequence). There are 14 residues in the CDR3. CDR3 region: CASSWTGRAYEQYF. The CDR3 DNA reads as TGTGCCAGCAGCTGGACAGGGAGAGCCTACGAGCAGTACTTC. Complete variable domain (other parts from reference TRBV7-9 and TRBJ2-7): DTGVSQNPRHKITKRGQNVTFRCDPISEHNRLYWYRQTLGQGPEFLTYFQNEAQLEKSRLLSDRFSAERPKGSFSTLEIQRTEQGDSAMYLCASSWTGRAYEQYFGPGTRLTVT.

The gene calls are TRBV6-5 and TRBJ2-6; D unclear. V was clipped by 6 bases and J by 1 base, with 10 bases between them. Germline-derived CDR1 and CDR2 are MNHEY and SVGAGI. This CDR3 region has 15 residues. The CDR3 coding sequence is TGTGCCAGCAGCTTGACCTTTTCTGGGGCCAACGTCCTGACTTTC. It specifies CASSLTFSGANVLTF.

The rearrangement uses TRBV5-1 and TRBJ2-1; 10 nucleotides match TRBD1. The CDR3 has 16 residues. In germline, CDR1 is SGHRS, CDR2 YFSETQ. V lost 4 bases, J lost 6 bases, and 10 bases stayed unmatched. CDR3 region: CASSTRQGALSNEQFF. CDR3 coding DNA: TGCGCCAGCAGCACCCGACAGGGGGCGTTAAGCAATGAGCAGTTCTTC.

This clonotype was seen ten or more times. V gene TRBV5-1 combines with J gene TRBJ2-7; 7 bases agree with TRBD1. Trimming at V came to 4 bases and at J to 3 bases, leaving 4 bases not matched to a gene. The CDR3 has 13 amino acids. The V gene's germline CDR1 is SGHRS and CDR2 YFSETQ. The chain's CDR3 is CASSEPGGYEQYF. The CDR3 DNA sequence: TGCGCCAGCAGCGAACCAGGGGGCTACGAGCAGTACTTC.

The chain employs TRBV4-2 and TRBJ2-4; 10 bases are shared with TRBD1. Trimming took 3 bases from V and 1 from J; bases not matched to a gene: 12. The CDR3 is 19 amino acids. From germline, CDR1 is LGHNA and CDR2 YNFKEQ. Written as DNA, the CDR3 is TGTGCCAGCAGCCAGCCGGGACAGGGGCCTTCCGTTGCCAAAAACATTCAGTACTTC. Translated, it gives CASSQPGQGPSVAKNIQYF.

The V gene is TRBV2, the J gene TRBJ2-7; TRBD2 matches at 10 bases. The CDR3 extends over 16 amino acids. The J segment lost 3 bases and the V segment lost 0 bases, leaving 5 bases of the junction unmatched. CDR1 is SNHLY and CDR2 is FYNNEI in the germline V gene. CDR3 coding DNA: TGTGCCAGCAGTGAAGCGGGCCTAGCGGGAGTCTACGAGCAGTACTTC. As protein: CASSEAGLAGVYEQYF.

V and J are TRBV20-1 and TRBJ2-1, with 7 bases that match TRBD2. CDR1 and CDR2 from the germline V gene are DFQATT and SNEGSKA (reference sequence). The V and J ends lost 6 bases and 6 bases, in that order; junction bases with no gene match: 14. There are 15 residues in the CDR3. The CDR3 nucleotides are TGCAGTGCCACCGGGGGGAGCGGGGACCCCAATGAGCAGTTCTTC. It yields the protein CSATGGSGDPNEQFF.

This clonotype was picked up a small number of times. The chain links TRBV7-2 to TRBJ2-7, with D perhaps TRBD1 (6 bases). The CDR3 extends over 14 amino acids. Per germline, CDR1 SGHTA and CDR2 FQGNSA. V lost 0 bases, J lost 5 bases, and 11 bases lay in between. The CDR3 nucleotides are TGTGCCAGCAGCTTAGCCCCAGGGGACAACGAGCAGTACTTC. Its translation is CASSLAPGDNEQYF.

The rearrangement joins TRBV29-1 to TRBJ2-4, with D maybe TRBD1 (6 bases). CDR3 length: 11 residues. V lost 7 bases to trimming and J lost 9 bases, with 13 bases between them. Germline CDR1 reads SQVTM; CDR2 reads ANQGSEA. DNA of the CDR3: TGCAGCGGATTAGAACAGGGCATTCAGTACTTC. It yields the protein CSGLEQGIQYF.

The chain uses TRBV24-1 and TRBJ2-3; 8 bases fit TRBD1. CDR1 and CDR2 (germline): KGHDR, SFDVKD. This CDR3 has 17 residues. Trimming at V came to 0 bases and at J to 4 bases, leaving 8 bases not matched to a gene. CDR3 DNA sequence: TGTGCCACCAGTGATTTGGGGGGACAGGAGAAGGCAGATACGCAGTATTTT. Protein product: CATSDLGGQEKADTQYF.

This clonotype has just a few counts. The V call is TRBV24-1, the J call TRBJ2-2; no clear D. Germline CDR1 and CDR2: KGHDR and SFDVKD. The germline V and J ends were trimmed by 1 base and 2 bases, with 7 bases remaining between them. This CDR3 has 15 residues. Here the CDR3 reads CATSDFRTNTGELFF. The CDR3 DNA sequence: TGTGCCACCAGTGATTTTCGTACCAACACCGGGGAGCTGTTTTTT.

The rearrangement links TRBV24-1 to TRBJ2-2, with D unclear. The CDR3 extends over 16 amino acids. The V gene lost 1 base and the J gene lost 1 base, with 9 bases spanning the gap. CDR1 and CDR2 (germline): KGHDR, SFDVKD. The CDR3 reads CATSDFFGLNTGELFF. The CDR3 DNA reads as TGTGCCACCAGTGATTTTTTCGGGCTGAACACCGGGGAGCTGTTTTTT.

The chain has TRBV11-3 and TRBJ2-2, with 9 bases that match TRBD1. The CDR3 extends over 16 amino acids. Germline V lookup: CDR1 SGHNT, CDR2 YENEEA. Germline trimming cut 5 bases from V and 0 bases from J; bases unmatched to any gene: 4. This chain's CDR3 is CASSPGQGTNTGELFF. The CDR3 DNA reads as TGTGCCAGCAGCCCCGGACAGGGGACGAACACCGGGGAGCTGTTTTTT. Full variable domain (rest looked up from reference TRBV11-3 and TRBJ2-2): EAGVVQSPRYKIIEKKQPVAFWCNPISGHNTLYWYLQNLGQGPELLIRYENEEAVDDSQLPKDRFSAERLKGVDSTLKIQPAELGDSAVYLCASSPGQGTNTGELFFGEGSRLTVL.

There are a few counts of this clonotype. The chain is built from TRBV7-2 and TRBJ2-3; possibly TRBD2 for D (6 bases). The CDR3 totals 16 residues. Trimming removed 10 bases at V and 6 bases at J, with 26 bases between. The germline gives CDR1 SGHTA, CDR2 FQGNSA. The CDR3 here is CATTLGRRRDSDTQYF. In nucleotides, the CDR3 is TGTGCCACCACCCTGGGGAGGCGACGCGACAGCGATACGCAGTATTTT.

The DNA of the CDR3 is TGTGCCAGCAGCTTGGTTGGCCAGGGGGCTAATGAGCAGTTCTTC. Translated, it gives CASSLVGQGANEQFF. The V gene is TRBV5-6, the J gene TRBJ2-1, with TRBD1 identical over 8 bases. V shed 0 bases, J shed 7 bases, and the junction held 6 bases outside the gene matches. This CDR3 has 15 residues. Germline V CDR1 and CDR2: SGHDT, YYEEEE.

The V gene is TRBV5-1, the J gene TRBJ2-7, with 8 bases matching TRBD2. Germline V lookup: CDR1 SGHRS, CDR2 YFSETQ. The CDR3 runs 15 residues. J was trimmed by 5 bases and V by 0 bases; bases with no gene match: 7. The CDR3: CASSLAGTRGNEQYF. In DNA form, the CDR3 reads TGCGCCAGCAGCTTGGCCGGGACTAGGGGTAACGAGCAGTACTTC. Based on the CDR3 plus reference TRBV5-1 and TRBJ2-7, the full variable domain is KAGVTQTPRYLIKTRGQQVTLSCSPISGHRSVSWYQQTPGQGLQFLFEYFSETQRNKGNFPGRFSGRQFSNSRSEMNVSTLELGDSALYLCASSLAGTRGNEQYFGPGTRLTVT.

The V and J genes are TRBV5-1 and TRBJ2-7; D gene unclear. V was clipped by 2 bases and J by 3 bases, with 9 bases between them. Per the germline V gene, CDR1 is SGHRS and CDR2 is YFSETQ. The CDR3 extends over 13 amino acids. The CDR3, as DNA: TGCGCCAGCAGCTTCGAGTGGAGCTACGAGCAGTACTTC. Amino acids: CASSFEWSYEQYF.

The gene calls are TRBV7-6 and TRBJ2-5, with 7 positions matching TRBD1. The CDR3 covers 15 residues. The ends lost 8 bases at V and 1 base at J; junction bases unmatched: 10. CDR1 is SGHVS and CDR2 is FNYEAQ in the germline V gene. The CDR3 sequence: CASWGITGVQETQYF. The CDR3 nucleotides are TGTGCCAGCTGGGGTATAACAGGGGTCCAAGAGACCCAGTACTTC.

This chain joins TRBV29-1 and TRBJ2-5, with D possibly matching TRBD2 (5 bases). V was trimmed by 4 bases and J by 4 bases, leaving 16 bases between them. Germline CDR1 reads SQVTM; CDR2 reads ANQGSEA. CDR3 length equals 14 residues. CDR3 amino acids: CSVGVPGKRETQYF. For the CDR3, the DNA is TGCAGCGTTGGCGTTCCGGGAAAAAGAGAGACCCAGTACTTC. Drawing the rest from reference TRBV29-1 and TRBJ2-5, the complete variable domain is SAVISQKPSRDICQRGTSLTIQCQVDSQVTMMFWYRQQPGQSLTLIATANQGSEATYESGFVIDKFPISRPNLTFSTLTVSNMSPEDSSIYLCSVGVPGKRETQYFGPGTRLLVL.